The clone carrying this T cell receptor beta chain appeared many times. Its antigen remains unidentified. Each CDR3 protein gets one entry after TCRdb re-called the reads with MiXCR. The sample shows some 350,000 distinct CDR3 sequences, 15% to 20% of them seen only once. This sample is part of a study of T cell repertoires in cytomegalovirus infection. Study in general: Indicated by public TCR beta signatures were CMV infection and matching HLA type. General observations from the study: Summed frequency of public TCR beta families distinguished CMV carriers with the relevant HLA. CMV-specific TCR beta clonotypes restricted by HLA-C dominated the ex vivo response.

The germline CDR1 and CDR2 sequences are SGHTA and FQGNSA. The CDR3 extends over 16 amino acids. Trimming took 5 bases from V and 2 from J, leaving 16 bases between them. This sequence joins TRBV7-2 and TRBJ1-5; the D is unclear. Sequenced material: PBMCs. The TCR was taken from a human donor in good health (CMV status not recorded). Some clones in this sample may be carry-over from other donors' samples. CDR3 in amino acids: CASSRGDALGNQPQHF. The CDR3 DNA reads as TGTGCCAGCAGCCGGGGTGATGCCTTGGGCAATCAGCCCCAGCATTTT.